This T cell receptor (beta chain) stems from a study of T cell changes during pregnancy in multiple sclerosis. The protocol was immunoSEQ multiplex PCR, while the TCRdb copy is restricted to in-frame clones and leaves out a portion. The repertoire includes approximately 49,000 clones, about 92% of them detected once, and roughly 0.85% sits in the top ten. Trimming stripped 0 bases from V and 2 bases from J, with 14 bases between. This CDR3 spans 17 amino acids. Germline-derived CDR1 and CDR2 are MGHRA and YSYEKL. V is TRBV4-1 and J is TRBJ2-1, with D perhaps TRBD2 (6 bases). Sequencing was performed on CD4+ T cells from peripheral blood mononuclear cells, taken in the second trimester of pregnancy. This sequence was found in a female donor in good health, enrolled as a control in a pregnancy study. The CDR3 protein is CASSQDPSGSPYNEQFF. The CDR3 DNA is TGCGCCAGCAGCCAAGATCCCTCCGGGAGCCCCTACAATGAGCAGTTCTTC.